The clone carrying this T cell receptor (beta chain) has more than one count but fewer than ten. Its matching antigen is unknown. PCR involved 60 Vbeta and 13 Jbeta primers. Profiling relied on immunoSEQ multiplex PCR, and the TCRdb table lists in-frame clones only, not all of them. The sample lists about 170,000 clones, around 62% occurring once. The germline gives CDR1 SGDLS, CDR2 YYNGEE. The CDR3 consists of 17 residues. The trim removed 3 bases at V and 0 bases at J, leaving 8 bases unmatched. This entry is derived from a study of cytomegalovirus exposure and HLA in healthy donors. Study background: Early released data comprised 75 million to 100 million unique TCRs from HLA-typed donors.

Study-wide results and limits: There were some public TCRs occurring in many donors, but most TCR sequences were rare.

This chain links TRBV9 with TRBJ2-3; TRBD1 agrees at 9 bases. Sequenced: PBMCs. This TCR was recovered from a middle-aged man in good health and CMV-seronegative. The CDR3 region has the DNA TGTGCCAGCAGCGCCCCCAGACAGGGGGTTAGCACAGATACGCAGTATTTT. This gives the protein CASSAPRQGVSTDTQYF.